This T cell receptor beta chain is drawn from a study of blood T cell repertoires in COVID-19. About the study: Whether acute or convalescent, the COVID-19 samples came from the United States, Italy and Spain. T cells, B-cell-depleted T cells, or PBMCs provided the cDNA or gDNA that served as material.

With V trimmed by 4 bases and J by 4 bases, 12 bases remained unmatched. Looked up from germline, CDR1 is MNHEY and CDR2 is SVGEGT. This CDR3 comprises 17 residues. Original methodology: Estimation of nucleated cell counts relied on the amplification of reference gene primers. Assay: immunoSEQ multiplex PCR; the TCRdb copy retains only in-frame clones and omits some. V and J calls and clone size are copied from that table; D and trimming were computed from the DNA. In the table there are tens of thousands of clones, over 80% of which are singletons. This receptor was identified in a woman in her sixties with acute or convalescent COVID-19. This sequence joins TRBV6-2 or TRBV6-3 and TRBJ2-1, with 8 bases matching TRBD2. Sequenced input: peripheral blood. The CDR3 region has the DNA TGTGCCAGCAGTTGGCCCTTAGAAGCGGGGGCATACAATGAGCAGTTCTTC. This sequence encodes CASSWPLEAGAYNEQFF.